The TCR beta chain described here comes from a study of T cell clusters in autoimmune cytopenias. TRB was amplified by touch-down multiplex PCR, primer pools A and B combined. TCRdb derives one entry per CDR3 protein from the multiplex PCR reads, leaving out DNA. Here the sample table reports about 5,000 distinct CDR3 sequences. Each sample's input was 200 to 250 ng genomic DNA, 38,000 or so genome equivalents. CDR1 and CDR2 (germline): SNHLY, FYNNEI. The CDR3 has 13 amino acids. These same data were also listed under a study on T cell repertoires in aging, cancer and after chemotherapy.

Sequences were obtained from peripheral blood. This rearrangement joins TRBV2 to TRBJ1-1; checking the TCRdb D call of TRBD1 is not possible without DNA. This TCR derives from a human donor in good health. CDR3 region: CASNRQGDTEAFF.